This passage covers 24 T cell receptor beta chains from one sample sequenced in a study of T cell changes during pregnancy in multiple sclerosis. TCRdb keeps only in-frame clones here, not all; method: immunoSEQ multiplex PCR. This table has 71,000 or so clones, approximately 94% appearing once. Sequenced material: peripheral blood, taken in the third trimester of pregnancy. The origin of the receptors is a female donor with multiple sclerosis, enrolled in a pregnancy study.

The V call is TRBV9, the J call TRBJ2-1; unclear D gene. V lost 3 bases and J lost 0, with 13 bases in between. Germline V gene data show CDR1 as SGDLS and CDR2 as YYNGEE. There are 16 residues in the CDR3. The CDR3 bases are TGTGCCAGCAGCGGCTCGAGCTTGAGCTCCTACAATGAGCAGTTCTTC. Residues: CASSGSSLSSYNEQFF. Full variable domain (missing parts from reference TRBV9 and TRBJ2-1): DSGVTQTPKHLITATGQRVTLRCSPRSGDLSVYWYQQSLDQGLQFLIQYYNGEERAKGNILERFSAQQFPDLHSELNLSSLELGDSALYFCASSGSSLSSYNEQFFGPGTRLTVL.

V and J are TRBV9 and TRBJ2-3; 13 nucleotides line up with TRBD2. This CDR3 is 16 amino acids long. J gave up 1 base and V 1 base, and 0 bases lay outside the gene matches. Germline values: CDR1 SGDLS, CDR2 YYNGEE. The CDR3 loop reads CASSVTSGRGTDTQYF. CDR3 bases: TGTGCCAGCAGCGTAACTAGCGGGAGGGGCACAGATACGCAGTATTTT. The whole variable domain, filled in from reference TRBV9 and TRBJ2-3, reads DSGVTQTPKHLITATGQRVTLRCSPRSGDLSVYWYQQSLDQGLQFLIQYYNGEERAKGNILERFSAQQFPDLHSELNLSSLELGDSALYFCASSVTSGRGTDTQYFGPGTRLTVL.

CDR3 DNA: TGTGCCAGCAGTTACTTGGGAGGGCCCCCTTACGAGCAGTACTTC. This gives the protein CASSYLGGPPYEQYF. V and J are TRBV6-5 and TRBJ2-7; 7 bases are shared with TRBD2. Germline V gene sequence: CDR1 MNHEY, CDR2 SVGAGI. This CDR3 region has 15 residues. After removal of 1 base from V and 4 bases from J, the junction contained 7 bases not matched to a gene.

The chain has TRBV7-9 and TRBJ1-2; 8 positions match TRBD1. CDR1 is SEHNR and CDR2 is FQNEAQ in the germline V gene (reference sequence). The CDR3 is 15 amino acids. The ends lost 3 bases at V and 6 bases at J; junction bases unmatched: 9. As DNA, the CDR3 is TGTGCCAGCAGCTTGACAGGGGTCCCACTTAATGGCTACACCTTC. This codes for CASSLTGVPLNGYTF. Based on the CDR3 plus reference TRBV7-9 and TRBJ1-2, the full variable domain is DTGVSQNPRHKITKRGQNVTFRCDPISEHNRLYWYRQTLGQGPEFLTYFQNEAQLEKSRLLSDRFSAERPKGSFSTLEIQRTEQGDSAMYLCASSLTGVPLNGYTFGSGTRLTVV.

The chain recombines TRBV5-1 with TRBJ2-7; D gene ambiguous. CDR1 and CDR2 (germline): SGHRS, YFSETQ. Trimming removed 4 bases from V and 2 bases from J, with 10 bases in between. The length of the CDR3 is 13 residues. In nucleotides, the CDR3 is TGCGCCAGCAGCACCGAACTACCCTACGAGCAGTACTTC. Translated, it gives CASSTELPYEQYF.

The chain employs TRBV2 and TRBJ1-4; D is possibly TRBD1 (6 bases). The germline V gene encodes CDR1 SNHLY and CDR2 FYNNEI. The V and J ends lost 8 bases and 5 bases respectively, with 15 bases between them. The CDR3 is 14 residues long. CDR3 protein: CASQKGEGNEKLFF. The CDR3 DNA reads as TGTGCCAGCCAGAAGGGGGAGGGGAATGAAAAACTGTTTTTT.

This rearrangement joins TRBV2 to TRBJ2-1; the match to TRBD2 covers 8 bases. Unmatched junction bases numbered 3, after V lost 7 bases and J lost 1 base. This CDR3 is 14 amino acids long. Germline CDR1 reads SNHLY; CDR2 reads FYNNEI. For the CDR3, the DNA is TGTGCCAGCACCCTAGCGGGTTCCTACAATGAGCAGTTCTTC. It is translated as CASTLAGSYNEQFF.

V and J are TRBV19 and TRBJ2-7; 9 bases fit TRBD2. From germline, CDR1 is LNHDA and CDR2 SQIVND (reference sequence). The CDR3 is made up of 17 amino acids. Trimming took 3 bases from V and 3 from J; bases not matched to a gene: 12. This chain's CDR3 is CASSIFAASGTIYEQYF. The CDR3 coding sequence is TGTGCCAGTAGTATCTTTGCGGCTAGCGGGACAATCTACGAGCAGTACTTC.

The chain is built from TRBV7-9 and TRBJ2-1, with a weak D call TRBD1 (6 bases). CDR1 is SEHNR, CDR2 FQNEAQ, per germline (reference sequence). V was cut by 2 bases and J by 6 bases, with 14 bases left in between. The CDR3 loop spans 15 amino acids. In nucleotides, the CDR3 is TGTGCCAGCAGCTTACTAAGGGGGTCCGTCAATGAGCAGTTCTTC. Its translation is CASSLLRGSVNEQFF.

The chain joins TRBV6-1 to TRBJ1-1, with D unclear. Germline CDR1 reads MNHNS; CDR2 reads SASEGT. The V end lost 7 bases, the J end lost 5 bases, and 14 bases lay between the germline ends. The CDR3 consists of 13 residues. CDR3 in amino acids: CASTAQSRTEAFF. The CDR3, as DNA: TGTGCCAGCACCGCACAGAGTAGGACTGAAGCTTTCTTT.

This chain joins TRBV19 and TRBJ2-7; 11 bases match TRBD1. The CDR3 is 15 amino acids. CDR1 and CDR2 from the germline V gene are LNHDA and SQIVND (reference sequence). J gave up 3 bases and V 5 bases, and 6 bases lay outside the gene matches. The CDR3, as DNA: TGTGCCAGTAGTTCCCTTGGGACAGGGGGCTACGAGCAGTACTTC. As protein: CASSSLGTGGYEQYF.

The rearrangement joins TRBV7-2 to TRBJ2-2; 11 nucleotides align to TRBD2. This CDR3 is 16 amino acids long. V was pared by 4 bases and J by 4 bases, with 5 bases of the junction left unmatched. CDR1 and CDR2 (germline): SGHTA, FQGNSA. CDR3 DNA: TGTGCCAGCAGCTCTCTAGCGGGAGGAGGCACCGGGGAGCTGTTTTTT. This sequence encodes CASSSLAGGGTGELFF.

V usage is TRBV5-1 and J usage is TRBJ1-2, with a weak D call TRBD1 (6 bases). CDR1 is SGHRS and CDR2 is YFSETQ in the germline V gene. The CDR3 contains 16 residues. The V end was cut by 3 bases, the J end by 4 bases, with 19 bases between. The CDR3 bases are TGCGCCAGCAGCTCCAGGGGCGCGCGGTTTCCCTATGGCTACACCTTC. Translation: CASSSRGARFPYGYTF.

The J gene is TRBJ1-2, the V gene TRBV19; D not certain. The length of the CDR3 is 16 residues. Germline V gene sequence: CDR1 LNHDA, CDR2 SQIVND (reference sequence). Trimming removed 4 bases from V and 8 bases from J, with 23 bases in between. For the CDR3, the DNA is TGTGCCAGTAGTACCCGCGGATTGAAGGCAGAGAGCGGCTACACCTTC. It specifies CASSTRGLKAESGYTF.

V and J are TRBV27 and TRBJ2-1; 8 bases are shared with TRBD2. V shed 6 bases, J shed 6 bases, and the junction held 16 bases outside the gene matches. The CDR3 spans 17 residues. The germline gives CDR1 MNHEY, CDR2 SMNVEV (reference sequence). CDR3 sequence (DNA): TGTGCCAGCAGCCTTATGCGCGGGACTAGTACCGCCAATGAGCAGTTCTTC. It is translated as CASSLMRGTSTANEQFF.

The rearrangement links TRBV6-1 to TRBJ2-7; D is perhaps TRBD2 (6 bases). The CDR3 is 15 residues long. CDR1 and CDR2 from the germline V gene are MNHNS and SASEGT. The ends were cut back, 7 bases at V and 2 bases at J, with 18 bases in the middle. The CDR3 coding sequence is TGTGCCAGCACTACCTCCGGGACTCCGGCCTACGAGCAGTACTTC. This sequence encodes CASTTSGTPAYEQYF.

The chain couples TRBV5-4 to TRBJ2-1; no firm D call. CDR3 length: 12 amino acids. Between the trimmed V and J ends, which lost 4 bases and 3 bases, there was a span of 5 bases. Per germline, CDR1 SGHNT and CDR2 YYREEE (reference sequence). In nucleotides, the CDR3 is TGTGCCAGCAGCATCTACTACAATGAGCAGTTCTTC. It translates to CASSIYYNEQFF.

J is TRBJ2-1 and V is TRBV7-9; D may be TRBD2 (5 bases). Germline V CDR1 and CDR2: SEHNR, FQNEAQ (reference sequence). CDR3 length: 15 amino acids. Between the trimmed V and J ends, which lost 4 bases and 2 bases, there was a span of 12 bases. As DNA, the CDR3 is TGTGCCAGCAGCTCCACTAGATCGGCCTACAATGAGCAGTTCTTC. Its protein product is CASSSTRSAYNEQFF.

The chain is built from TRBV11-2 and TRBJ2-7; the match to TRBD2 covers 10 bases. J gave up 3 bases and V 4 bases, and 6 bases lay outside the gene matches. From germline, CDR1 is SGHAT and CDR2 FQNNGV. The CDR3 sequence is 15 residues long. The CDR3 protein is CASSYTSGEHYEQYF. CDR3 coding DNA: TGTGCCAGCAGCTACACTAGCGGGGAACACTACGAGCAGTACTTC.

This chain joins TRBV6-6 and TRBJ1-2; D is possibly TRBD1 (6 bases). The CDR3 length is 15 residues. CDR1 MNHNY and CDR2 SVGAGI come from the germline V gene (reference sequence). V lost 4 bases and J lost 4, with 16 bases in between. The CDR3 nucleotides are TGTGCCAGCAGTTCCCACATCGACAGGCTCTATGGCTACACCTTC. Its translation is CASSSHIDRLYGYTF.

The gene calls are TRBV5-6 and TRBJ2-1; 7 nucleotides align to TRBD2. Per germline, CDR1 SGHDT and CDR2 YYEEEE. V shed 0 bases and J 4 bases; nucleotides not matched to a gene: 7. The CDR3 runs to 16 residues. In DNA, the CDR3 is TGTGCCAGCAGCTTGGCCGTCAAGCGGGATTACAATGAGCAGTTCTTC. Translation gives CASSLAVKRDYNEQFF.

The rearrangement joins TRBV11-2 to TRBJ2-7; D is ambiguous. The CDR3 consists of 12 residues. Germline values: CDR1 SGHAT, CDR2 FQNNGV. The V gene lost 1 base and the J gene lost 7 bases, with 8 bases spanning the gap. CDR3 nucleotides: TGTGCCAGCAGCTTAGGCGTGAGGGAGCAGTACTTC. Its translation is CASSLGVREQYF.

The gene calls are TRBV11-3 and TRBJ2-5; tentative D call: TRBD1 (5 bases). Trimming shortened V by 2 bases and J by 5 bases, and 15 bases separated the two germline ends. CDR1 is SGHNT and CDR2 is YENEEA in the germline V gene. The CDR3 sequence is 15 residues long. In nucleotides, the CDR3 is TGTGCCAGCAGCTTAAGCGCTCGACCAGGGGAGACCCAGTACTTC. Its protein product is CASSLSARPGETQYF.

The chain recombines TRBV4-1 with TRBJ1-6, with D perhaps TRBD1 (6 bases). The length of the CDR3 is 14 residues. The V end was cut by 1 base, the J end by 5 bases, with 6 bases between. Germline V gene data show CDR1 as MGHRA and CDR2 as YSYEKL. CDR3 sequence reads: CASSQGDNNSPLHF. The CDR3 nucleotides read TGCGCCAGCAGCCAAGGGGACAATAATTCACCCCTCCACTTT.